The source of this T cell receptor (beta chain) is a study of T-cell reconstitution after alpha-beta-depleted transplantation in children. Whole-study results and caveats: It was surviving recipient T cells and thymic progenitors that gave some patients high TCRbeta diversity at day 60. From newly produced T cells came most of the T-cell counts and diversity one year after transplant. The study reportedly traced alpha-beta T cells about two months after transplant to several hundred expanded graft clones.

CDR3 length equals 17 residues. Germline assignment: CDR1 SGHVS and CDR2 FNYEAQ. V was pared by 2 bases and J by 0 bases, with 16 bases between. This clonotype was observed many times. Its target is not known. TCRbeta library preparation incorporated unique molecular identifiers. TCRdb independently ran MiXCR on the PCR reads; one entry per CDR3 protein. Of hundreds of thousands of distinct CDR3 sequences listed, roughly 15% are singletons. This TCR was sampled from a male patient between 5 and 17 years old who had a stem cell transplant for acute lymphoblastic leukemia, so the T cells may come from the graft donor. The chain couples TRBV7-6 to TRBJ1-1, with D possibly being TRBD1 (5 bases). This specimen was PBMCs, mostly from graft donor cells, taken 360 days after TCRalphabeta/CD19-depleted stem cell transplant. The CDR3 sequence: CASSLNRGTGVNTEAFF. DNA for the CDR3: TGTGCCAGCAGCTTAAACCGGGGGACCGGCGTGAACACTGAAGCTTTCTTT.